A single sample gave rise to the 17 T cell receptor beta chains below, sequenced in a study of T-cell reconstitution after alpha-beta-depleted transplantation in children. The authors prepared the TCRbeta library with unique molecular identifiers. TCRdb redid the calling of the PCR reads with MiXCR, one entry per CDR3 protein. The sample holds about 900,000 distinct CDR3 sequences, about 31% seen once. Sample: PBMCs, mostly from graft donor cells, taken 360 days after TCRalphabeta/CD19-depleted stem cell transplant. These receptor sequences come from a boy under two years old who had a stem cell transplant for SCID, so the T cells may come from the graft donor.

In this sample, this clonotype turned up many times. The gene calls are TRBV4-2 and TRBJ2-7; possible D gene TRBD1, 5 bases. Trimming removed 0 bases from V and 3 bases from J, with 18 bases in between. The V gene's germline CDR1 is LGHNA and CDR2 YNFKEQ. The CDR3 consists of 17 residues. The DNA of the CDR3 is TGTGCCAGCAGCCAAGAAGACGACAGATTTCTCTACTACGAGCAGTACTTC. It is translated as CASSQEDDRFLYYEQYF.

The chain has TRBV5-1 and TRBJ2-7; a possible D gene is TRBD2 (5 bases). This CDR3 has 15 residues. CDR1 is SGHRS and CDR2 is YFSETQ in the germline V gene. V was clipped by 7 bases and J by 7 bases, with 24 bases between them. DNA for the CDR3: TGCGCCAGCGCCTCCCAGGAGCGTACCTCGGGGGAGCAGTACTTC. It translates to CASASQERTSGEQYF.

This chain uses TRBV12-3 or TRBV12-4 with TRBJ2-7; a weak D match, TRBD1 (5 bases). The CDR3 consists of 14 residues. The V end was cut by 2 bases, the J end by 2 bases, with 10 bases between. The CDR3 reads CASSLLDSTYEQYF. CDR3 nucleotide sequence: TGTGCCAGCAGTTTACTCGACAGTACCTACGAGCAGTACTTC.

The chain links TRBV7-6 to TRBJ1-1, with a tentative D call TRBD1 (5 bases). The CDR3 consists of 16 residues. Germline V gene data show CDR1 as SGHVS and CDR2 as FNYEAQ. V shed 2 bases and J shed 4 bases, with 17 bases lying between them. In DNA form, the CDR3 reads TGTGCCAGCAGCTTATCTGGGACCCAAATATTCACTGAAGCTTTCTTT. Translation: CASSLSGTQIFTEAFF.

This clonotype has a handful of counts. The V gene is TRBV12-3 or TRBV12-4, the J gene TRBJ1-5; D is possibly TRBD1 (5 bases). V gave up 2 bases and J gave up 6 bases, with 11 bases separating them. The CDR3 extends over 14 amino acids. CDR3 region: CASSLLGLAQPQHF. CDR3 in DNA: TGTGCCAGCAGTTTACTGGGACTTGCTCAGCCCCAGCATTTT.

There are many counts of this clonotype. The chain combines TRBV12-3 or TRBV12-4 with TRBJ2-3; D not certain. CDR3 size: 12 residues. V lost 5 bases, J lost 5 bases, and 8 bases lay in between. CDR3 sequence reads: CASSPSGDTQYF. The DNA of the CDR3 is TGTGCCAGCAGTCCTTCAGGAGATACGCAGTATTTT.

This chain uses TRBV11-2 with TRBJ2-1; 9 nucleotides agree with TRBD1. The junction had 8 bases not matched to a gene; V was cut back by 5 bases and J by 6 bases. The germline V gene encodes CDR1 SGHAT and CDR2 FQNNGV. The CDR3 loop spans 15 amino acids. The CDR3, as DNA: TGTGCCAGCAGCAGAGACAGGGGGAACTCCAATGAGCAGTTCTTC. Its protein product is CASSRDRGNSNEQFF. The variable domain in full, completed from reference TRBV11-2 and TRBJ2-1, reads EAGVAQSPRYKIIEKRQSVAFWCNPISGHATLYWYQQILGQGPKLLIQFQNNGVVDDSQLPKDRFSAERLKGVDSTLKIQPAKLEDSAVYLCASSRDRGNSNEQFFGPGTRLTVL.

The V call is TRBV12-3 or TRBV12-4, the J call TRBJ1-2; weak D call: TRBD1 (5 bases). The CDR3 is 12 amino acids. Trimming removed 6 bases at V and 6 bases at J, with 11 bases between. The CDR3 DNA reads TGTGCCAGCAGCCGGGACCGCGATGGCTACACCTTC. Protein product: CASSRDRDGYTF.

The chain combines TRBV5-1 with TRBJ2-2; possible D gene TRBD1, 5 bases. Germline CDR1 and CDR2: SGHRS and YFSETQ. The CDR3 is 17 amino acids. Trimming left V 4 bases short and J 0 bases short, with 16 bases between. The CDR3 nucleotides are TGCGCCAGCAGCAAGGGGCCGACGCCTCCGAACACCGGGGAGCTGTTTTTT. As protein: CASSKGPTPPNTGELFF.

The V call is TRBV6-1, the J call TRBJ1-2; D perhaps matches TRBD1 (6 bases). V was shortened by 5 bases and J by 4 bases, with 17 bases between the two germline ends. The CDR3 runs 15 residues. Germline loops: CDR1 MNHNS, CDR2 SASEGT. This chain's CDR3 is CASSPGANGPYGYTF. The CDR3 DNA reads as TGTGCCAGCAGTCCAGGGGCGAACGGACCCTATGGCTACACCTTC.

J is TRBJ2-1 and V is TRBV14; maybe TRBD2 (6 bases). The CDR3 consists of 14 residues. From germline, CDR1 is SGHDN and CDR2 FVKESK. Trimming left V 4 bases short and J 12 bases short, with 19 bases between. In DNA form, the CDR3 reads TGTGCCAGCAGCCTTAGCGGTTCAGGGTCGGTGCAGTTCTTC. Amino acid sequence: CASSLSGSGSVQFF.

This clonotype was seen once. The chain couples TRBV5-1 to TRBJ2-2, with TRBD2 matching over 14 bases. Germline CDR1 is SGHRS and CDR2 is YFSETQ. The CDR3 totals 18 residues. After removal of 5 bases from V and 5 bases from J, the junction contained 11 bases not matched to a gene. The CDR3 DNA sequence: TGCGCCAGCAGTCACGGACTAGCGGGGGGTTCGAGGACCGGGGAGCTGTTTTTT. Translation gives CASSHGLAGGSRTGELFF. Filled out from reference TRBV5-1 and TRBJ2-2, the complete variable domain reads KAGVTQTPRYLIKTRGQQVTLSCSPISGHRSVSWYQQTPGQGLQFLFEYFSETQRNKGNFPGRFSGRQFSNSRSEMNVSTLELGDSALYLCASSHGLAGGSRTGELFFGEGSRLTVL.

The chain recombines TRBV18 with TRBJ1-1; TRBD1 agrees at 7 bases. Losses at the gene ends were 4 bases for V and 1 base for J; bases not matched to a gene: 3. The CDR3 loop spans 14 amino acids. CDR1 and CDR2 from the germline V gene are KGHSH and LQKENI. CDR3 region: CASSHWTGNTEAFF. CDR3 nucleotide sequence: TGTGCCAGCTCACACTGGACAGGGAACACTGAAGCTTTCTTT.

The DNA of the CDR3 is TGTGCCAGCAGCCTAACAGGGGACACAAGGAGTTCACCCCTCCACTTT. It yields the protein CASSLTGDTRSSPLHF. V usage is TRBV3-1 and J usage is TRBJ1-6; 7 nucleotides agree with TRBD1. CDR1 LGHDT and CDR2 YNNKEL come from the germline V gene (reference sequence). V was clipped by 4 bases and J by 9 bases; unmatched bases: 12. This CDR3 is 16 amino acids long.

The chain uses TRBV7-2 and TRBJ2-3; D is unresolved. This CDR3 comprises 14 residues. V lost 1 base and J 6 bases, leaving 11 bases between the germline ends. Germline V gives CDR1 SGHTA, CDR2 FQGNSA. The CDR3 coding sequence is TGTGCCAGCAGCTTAGACGTGGGCTGGGATACGCAGTATTTT. This encodes CASSLDVGWDTQYF.

This clonotype was recorded a few times. The V call is TRBV7-3, the J call TRBJ1-5, with 8 bases aligning to TRBD1. The V gene's germline CDR1 is SGHTA and CDR2 FQGTGA. CDR3 length: 17 amino acids. V was pared by 4 bases and J by 2 bases, with 10 bases of the junction left unmatched. CDR3 region: CASSSNVDRAGNQPQHF. In DNA form, the CDR3 reads TGTGCCAGCAGCTCCAACGTGGACAGGGCCGGCAATCAGCCCCAGCATTTT.

The J gene is TRBJ2-2, the V gene TRBV7-9; tentatively, D is TRBD1 or TRBD2 (5 bases each). Germline V gives CDR1 SEHNR, CDR2 FQNEAQ (reference sequence). The V gene lost 5 bases and the J gene lost 5 bases, with 15 bases spanning the gap. The CDR3 is made up of 15 amino acids. CDR3 nucleotides: TGTGCCAGCAGCAACTGGCTGGGGGAAACCGGGGAGCTGTTTTTT. It encodes CASSNWLGETGELFF.